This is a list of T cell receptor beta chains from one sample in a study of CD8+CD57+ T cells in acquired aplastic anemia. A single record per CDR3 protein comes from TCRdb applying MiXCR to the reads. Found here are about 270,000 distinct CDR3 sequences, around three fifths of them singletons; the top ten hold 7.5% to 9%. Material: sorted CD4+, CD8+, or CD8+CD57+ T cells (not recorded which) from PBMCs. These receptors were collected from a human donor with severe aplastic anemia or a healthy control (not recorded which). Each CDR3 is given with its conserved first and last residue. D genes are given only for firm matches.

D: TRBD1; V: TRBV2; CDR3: CASSVDRGAEAFF
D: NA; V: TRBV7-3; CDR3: CASGFGSQPQHF
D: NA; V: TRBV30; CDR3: CAWSRATEAFF
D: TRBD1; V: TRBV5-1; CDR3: CASSLAQGSGETEAFF
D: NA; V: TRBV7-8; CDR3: CASSLVSGPRSSNQPQHF
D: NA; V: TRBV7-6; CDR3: CASSLSGYDETQYF
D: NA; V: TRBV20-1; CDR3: CSARPMPGHRRDEQYF
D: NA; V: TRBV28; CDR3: CAGSLPHPAVYNSPLHF
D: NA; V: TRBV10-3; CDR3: CAICSANYNEQFF
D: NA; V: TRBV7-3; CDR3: CASSPHAGRDEQYF
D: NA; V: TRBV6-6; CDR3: CASSQTITLSYEQYF
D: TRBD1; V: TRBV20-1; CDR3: CSARGGTGDQPQHF
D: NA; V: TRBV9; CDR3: CASSVETAYGYTF
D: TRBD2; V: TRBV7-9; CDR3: CASSLSAGAYNEQFF
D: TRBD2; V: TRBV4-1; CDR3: CASSQGLAGDLGNTQYF
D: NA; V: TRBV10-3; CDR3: CAISAGRDTIYF
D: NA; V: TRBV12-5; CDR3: CASGLVEETQYF
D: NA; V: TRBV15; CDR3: CATSTGLQETQYF
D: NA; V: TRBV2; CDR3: CASSEGGGHQPQHF
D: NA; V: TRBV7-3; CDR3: CASSITRNTEAFF
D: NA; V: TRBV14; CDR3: CASSPHGGQNTEAFF
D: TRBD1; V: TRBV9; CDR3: CASSVGGTGSIYEQYF
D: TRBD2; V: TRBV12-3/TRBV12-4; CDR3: CASGTSGIYEQYF
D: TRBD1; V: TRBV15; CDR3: CATSVGTGAYNEQFF
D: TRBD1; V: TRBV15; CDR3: CATSPQGAATDTQYF
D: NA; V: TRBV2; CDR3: CASSEIGRYEQYF
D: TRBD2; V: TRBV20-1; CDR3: CSARGTSGRYQETQYF
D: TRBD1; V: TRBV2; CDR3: CASSDRGPEAFF
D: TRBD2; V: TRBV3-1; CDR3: CASVGGGGSYNEQFF
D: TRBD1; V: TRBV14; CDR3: CASSQAGTGVYGYTF
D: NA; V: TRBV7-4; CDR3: CASSFGRQETGYSDTQYF
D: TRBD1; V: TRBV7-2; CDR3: CASSGTGGADTQYF
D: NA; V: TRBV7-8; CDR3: CASRLHRQTEQFF
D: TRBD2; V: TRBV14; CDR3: CASSQSGTSGRKEQYF
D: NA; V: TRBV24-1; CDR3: CATIYGGGADTQYF
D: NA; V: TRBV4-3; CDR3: CASSQDRPRNTEAFF
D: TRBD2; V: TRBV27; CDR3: CASNRLAPDTQYF
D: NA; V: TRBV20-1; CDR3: CSASSASSQPYEQYF
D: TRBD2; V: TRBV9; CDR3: CASSGTSGRTDMQYF
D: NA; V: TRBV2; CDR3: CASSDLRGGDCGYTF
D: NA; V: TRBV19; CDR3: CASSPRGAGEAFF
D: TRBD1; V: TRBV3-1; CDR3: CASSETGTGVSGANVLTF
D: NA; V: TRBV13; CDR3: CASSLQSVGAFTDTQYF
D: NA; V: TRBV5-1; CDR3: CASSFRSYQETQYF
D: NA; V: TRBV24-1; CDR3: CATSDNRAGYTF
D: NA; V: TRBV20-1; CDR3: CSARDGRIPNEKLFF
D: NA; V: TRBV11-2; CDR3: CASSLRQWIETQYF